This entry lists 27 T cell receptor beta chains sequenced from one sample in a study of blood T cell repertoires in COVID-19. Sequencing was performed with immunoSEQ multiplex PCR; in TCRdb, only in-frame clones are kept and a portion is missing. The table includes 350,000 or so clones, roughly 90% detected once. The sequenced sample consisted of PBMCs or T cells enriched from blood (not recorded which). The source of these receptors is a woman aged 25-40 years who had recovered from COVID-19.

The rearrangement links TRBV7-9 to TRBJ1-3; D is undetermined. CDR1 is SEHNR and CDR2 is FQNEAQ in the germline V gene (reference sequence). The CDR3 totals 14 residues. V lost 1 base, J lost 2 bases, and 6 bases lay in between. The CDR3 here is CASSLGGTGNTIYF. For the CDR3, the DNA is TGTGCCAGCAGCTTAGGCGGAACTGGAAACACCATATATTTT.

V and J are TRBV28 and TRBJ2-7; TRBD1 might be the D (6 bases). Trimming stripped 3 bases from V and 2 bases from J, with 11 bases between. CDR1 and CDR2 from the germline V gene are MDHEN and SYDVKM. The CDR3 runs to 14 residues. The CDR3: CASSLGAFTYEQYF. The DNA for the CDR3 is TGTGCCAGCAGTTTGGGGGCTTTTACCTACGAGCAGTACTTC.

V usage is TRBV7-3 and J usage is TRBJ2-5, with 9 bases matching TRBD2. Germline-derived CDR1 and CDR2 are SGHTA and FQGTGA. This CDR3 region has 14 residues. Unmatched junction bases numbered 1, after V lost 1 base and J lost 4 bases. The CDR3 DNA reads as TGTGCCAGCAGCTTAATAGCGGGAGCAGAGACCCAGTACTTC. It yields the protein CASSLIAGAETQYF.

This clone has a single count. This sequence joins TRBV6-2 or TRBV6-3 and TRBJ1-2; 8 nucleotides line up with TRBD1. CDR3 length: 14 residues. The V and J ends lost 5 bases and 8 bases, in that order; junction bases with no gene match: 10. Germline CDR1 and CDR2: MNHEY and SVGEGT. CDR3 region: CASSPDRGPEGYTF. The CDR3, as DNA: TGTGCCAGCAGTCCCGACAGGGGCCCGGAAGGCTACACCTTC.

The CDR3 DNA reads as TGTGCCAGCAGTTACTCGTATAACGGCGGGAGCTACGAGCAGTACTTC. The encoded protein is CASSYSYNGGSYEQYF. This rearrangement joins TRBV6-5 to TRBJ2-7; 7 bases map to TRBD2. This CDR3 contains 16 residues. CDR1 and CDR2 (germline): MNHEY, SVGAGI. Trimming at V came to 0 bases and at J to 3 bases, leaving 8 bases not matched to a gene.

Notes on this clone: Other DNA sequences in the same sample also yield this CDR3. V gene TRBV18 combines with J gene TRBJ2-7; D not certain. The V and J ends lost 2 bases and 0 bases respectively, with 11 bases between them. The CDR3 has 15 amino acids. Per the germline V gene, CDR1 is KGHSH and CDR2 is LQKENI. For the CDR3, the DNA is TGTGCCAGCTCACCAACGGCAGGAAGCTCCTACGAGCAGTACTTC. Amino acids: CASSPTAGSSYEQYF.

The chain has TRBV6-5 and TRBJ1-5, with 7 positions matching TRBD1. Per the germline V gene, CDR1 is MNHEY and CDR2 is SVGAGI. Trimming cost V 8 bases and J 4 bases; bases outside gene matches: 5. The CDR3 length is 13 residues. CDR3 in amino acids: CASGGQQNQPQHF. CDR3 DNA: TGTGCCAGCGGGGGACAGCAAAATCAGCCCCAGCATTTT.

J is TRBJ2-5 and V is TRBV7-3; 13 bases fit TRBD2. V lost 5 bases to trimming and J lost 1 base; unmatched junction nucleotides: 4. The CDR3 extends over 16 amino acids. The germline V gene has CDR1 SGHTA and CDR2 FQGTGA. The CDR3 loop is CASSPGLAGAQETQYF. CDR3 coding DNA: TGTGCCAGCAGCCCCGGACTAGCGGGAGCCCAAGAGACCCAGTACTTC.

The CDR3 reads CASSLDAGSDTQYF. As DNA, the CDR3 is TGTGCCAGCAGCTTAGACGCCGGGTCAGATACGCAGTATTTT. The chain uses TRBV7-2 and TRBJ2-3, with unresolved D. The CDR3 totals 14 residues. Trimming took 1 base from V and 4 from J, leaving 9 bases between them. Germline loops: CDR1 SGHTA, CDR2 FQGNSA. Supplemented by reference TRBV7-2 and TRBJ2-3, the full variable domain reads GAGVSQSPSNKVTEKGKDVELRCDPISGHTALYWYRQSLGQGLEFLIYFQGNSAPDKSGLPSDRFSAERTGGSVSTLTIQRTQQEDSAVYLCASSLDAGSDTQYFGPGTRLTVL.

In DNA, the CDR3 is TGTGCCAGTAGTCCACCCGGGACAAATACCTACGAGCAGTACTTC. It encodes CASSPPGTNTYEQYF. V and J are TRBV19 and TRBJ2-7, with D tentatively TRBD1 (6 bases). From germline, CDR1 is LNHDA and CDR2 SQIVND (reference sequence). The ends were cut back, 5 bases at V and 2 bases at J, with 16 bases in the middle. The CDR3 contains 15 residues.

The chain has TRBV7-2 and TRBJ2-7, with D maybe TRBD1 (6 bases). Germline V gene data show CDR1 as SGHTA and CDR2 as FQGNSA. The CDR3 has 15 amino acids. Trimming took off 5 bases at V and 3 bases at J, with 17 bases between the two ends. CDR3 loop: CASSAGWGLGYEQYF. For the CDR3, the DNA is TGTGCCAGCAGCGCCGGGTGGGGGCTAGGCTACGAGCAGTACTTC. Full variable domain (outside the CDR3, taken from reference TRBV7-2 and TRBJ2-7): GAGVSQSPSNKVTEKGKDVELRCDPISGHTALYWYRQSLGQGLEFLIYFQGNSAPDKSGLPSDRFSAERTGGSVSTLTIQRTQQEDSAVYLCASSAGWGLGYEQYFGPGTRLTVT.

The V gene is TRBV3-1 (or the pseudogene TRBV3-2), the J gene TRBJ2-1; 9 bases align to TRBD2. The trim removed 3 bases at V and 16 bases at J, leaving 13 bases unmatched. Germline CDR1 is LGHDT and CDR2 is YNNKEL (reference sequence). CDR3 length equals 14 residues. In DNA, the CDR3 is TGTGCCAGCAGCCAGGGCGGGGGGGCCTCTACTTGTTTCTTC. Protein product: CASSQGGGASTCFF.

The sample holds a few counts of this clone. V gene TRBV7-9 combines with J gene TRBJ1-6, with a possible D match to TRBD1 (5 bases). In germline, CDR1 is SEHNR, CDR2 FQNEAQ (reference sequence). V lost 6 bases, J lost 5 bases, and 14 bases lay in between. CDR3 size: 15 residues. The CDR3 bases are TGTGCCAGCAGTGATACAGGAGAGAATAATTCACCCCTCCACTTT. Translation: CASSDTGENNSPLHF.

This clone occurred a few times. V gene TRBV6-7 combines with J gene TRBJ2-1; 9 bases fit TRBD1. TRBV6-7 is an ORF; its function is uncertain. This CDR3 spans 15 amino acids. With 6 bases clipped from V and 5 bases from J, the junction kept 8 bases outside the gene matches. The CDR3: CASSLTGGSNNEQFF. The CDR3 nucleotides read TGTGCCAGCAGCCTAACAGGGGGCAGCAACAATGAGCAGTTCTTC.

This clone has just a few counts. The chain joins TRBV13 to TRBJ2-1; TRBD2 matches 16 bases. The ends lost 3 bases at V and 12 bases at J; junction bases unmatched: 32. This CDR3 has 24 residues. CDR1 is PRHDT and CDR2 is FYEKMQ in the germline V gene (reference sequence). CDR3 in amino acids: CASSFEKGDRGRGTSGRASNSQFF. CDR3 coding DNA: TGTGCCAGCAGCTTCGAGAAGGGGGACAGGGGGCGCGGGACTAGCGGGAGGGCCTCCAATTCGCAGTTCTTC.

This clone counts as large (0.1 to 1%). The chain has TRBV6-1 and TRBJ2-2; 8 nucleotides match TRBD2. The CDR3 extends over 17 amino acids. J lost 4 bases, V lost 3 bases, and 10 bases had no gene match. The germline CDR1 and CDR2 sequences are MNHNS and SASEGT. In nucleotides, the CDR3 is TGTGCCAGCAGTGATCGAGCTTGGGCGGGAGGCACCGGGGAGCTGTTTTTT. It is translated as CASSDRAWAGGTGELFF.

The CDR3 nucleotides are TGCAGCGGACACCAGCATGAGCAGTTCTTC. Translating gives CSGHQHEQFF. The chain couples TRBV29-1 to TRBJ2-1; D remains ambiguous. CDR1 is SQVTM and CDR2 is ANQGSEA in the germline V gene. V lost 7 bases and J lost 8, with 9 bases in between. This CDR3 has 10 residues.

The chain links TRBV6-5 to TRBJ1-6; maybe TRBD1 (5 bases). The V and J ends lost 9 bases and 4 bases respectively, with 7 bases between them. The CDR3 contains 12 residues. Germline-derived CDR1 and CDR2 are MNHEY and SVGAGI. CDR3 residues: CASWTYNSPLHF. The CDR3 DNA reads TGTGCCAGTTGGACATATAATTCACCCCTCCACTTT.

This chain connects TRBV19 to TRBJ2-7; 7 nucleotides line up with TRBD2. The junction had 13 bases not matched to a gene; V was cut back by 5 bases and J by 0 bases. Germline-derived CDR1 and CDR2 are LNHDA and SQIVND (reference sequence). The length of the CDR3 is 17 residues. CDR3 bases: TGTGCCAGTAGTCCCGGACTAGAAGGGCCCCTCTCCTACGAGCAGTACTTC. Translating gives CASSPGLEGPLSYEQYF.

CDR3 coding DNA: TGTGCCAGCAGTTTAGTGGGACTAGTGAATGAGCAGTTCTTC. It codes for CASSLVGLVNEQFF. The chain carries TRBV27 and TRBJ2-1; 8 bases fit TRBD2. Germline CDR1 MNHEY, CDR2 SMNVEV (reference sequence). Unmatched junction bases numbered 4, after V lost 2 bases and J lost 7 bases. This CDR3 has 14 amino acids.

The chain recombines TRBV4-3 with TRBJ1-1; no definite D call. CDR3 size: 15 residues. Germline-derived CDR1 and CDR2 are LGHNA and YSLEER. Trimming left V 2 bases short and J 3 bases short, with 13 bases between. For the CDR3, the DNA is TGCGCCAGCAGCCAAAGTCGGCGCGGGGACACTGAAGCTTTCTTT. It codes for CASSQSRRGDTEAFF.

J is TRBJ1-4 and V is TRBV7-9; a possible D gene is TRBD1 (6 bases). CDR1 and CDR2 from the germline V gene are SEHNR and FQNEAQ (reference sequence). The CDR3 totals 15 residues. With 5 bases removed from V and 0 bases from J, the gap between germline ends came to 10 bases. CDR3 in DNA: TGTGCCAGCAGCCCACAGGGCGCAACTAATGAAAAACTGTTTTTT. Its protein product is CASSPQGATNEKLFF.

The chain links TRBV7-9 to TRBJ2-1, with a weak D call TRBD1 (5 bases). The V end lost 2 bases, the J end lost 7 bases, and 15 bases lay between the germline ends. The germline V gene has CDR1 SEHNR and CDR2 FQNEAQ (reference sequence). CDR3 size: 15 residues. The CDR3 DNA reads TGTGCCAGCAGCTTAAGGGGTGCAGGGTCGAATGAGCAGTTCTTC. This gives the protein CASSLRGAGSNEQFF.

CDR3: CAISDGLAGASYNEQFF. The CDR3 nucleotides are TGTGCCATCAGTGACGGATTAGCGGGGGCCTCCTACAATGAGCAGTTCTTC. This chain joins TRBV10-3 and TRBJ2-1; 9 bases align to TRBD2. V lost 3 bases and J lost 0; bases outside the gene matches: 6. The CDR3 consists of 17 residues. Germline V gives CDR1 ENHRY, CDR2 SYGVKD.

The CDR3: CASSLATLAGGPDTQYF. The CDR3 coding sequence is TGTGCCAGCAGCTTGGCCACTTTAGCGGGAGGGCCAGATACGCAGTATTTT. The chain couples TRBV7-8 to TRBJ2-3, with 11 bases aligning to TRBD2. In germline, CDR1 is SGHVS, CDR2 FQNEAQ. The CDR3 sequence is 17 residues long. V trimming: 3 bases; J trimming: 4 bases; junction bases outside the gene matches: 9.

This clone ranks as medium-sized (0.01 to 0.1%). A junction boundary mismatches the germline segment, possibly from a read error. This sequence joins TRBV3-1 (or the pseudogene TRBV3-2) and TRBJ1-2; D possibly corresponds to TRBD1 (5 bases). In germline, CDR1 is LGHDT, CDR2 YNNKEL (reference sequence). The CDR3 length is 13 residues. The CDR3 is CASSQGTGSSYAF. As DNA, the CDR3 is TGTGCCAGCAGCCAAGGAACAGGTTCCTCATACGCCTTC.

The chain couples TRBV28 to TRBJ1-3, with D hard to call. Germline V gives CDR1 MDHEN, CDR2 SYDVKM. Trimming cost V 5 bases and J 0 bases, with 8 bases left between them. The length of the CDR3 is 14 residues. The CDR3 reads CASSAPTSGNTIYF. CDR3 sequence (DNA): TGTGCCAGCAGTGCCCCTACCTCTGGAAACACCATATATTTT.